The 18 T cell receptor beta chains below were found in one sample sequenced in a study of graft-versus-host responses after intestinal transplantation. Using immunoSEQ multiplex PCR, the repertoire was profiled, and TCRdb retains in-frame clones only, with some absent. This repertoire shows roughly 10,000 clones, approximately 30% found once; its top ten account for around 3%. The material sequenced was alloreactive CD4+ T cells from a mixed lymphocyte reaction culture, taken before intestinal transplant. Subset meaning: CFSE-low proliferating T cells sorted from roughly six-day pre-transplant mixed lymphocyte reaction (GvH or HvG direction). These receptors originate from a human patient who received an intestinal transplant.

By its share, this clone is medium-sized. The J gene is TRBJ2-3, the V gene TRBV9, with a possible D match to TRBD1 (6 bases). The ends were cut back, 0 bases at V and 3 bases at J, with 8 bases in the middle. Germline assignment: CDR1 SGDLS and CDR2 YYNGEE. The CDR3 extends over 14 amino acids. CDR3 loop: CASSVGQGTDTQYF. The CDR3 nucleotides are TGTGCCAGCAGCGTAGGCCAGGGGACAGATACGCAGTATTTT.

CDR3 protein: CASSLAGGVETQYF. CDR3 bases: TGTGCCAGCAGTTTAGCAGGGGGGGTGGAGACCCAGTACTTC. The gene calls are TRBV6-1 and TRBJ2-5, with D perhaps assigned TRBD1 or TRBD2 (7 bases each). The CDR3 is made up of 14 amino acids. CDR1 and CDR2 from the germline V gene are MNHNS and SASEGT. V was shortened by 5 bases and J by 5 bases, with 15 bases between the two germline ends.

V and J are TRBV6-1 and TRBJ2-1; 7 bases map to TRBD1. The germline V gene encodes CDR1 MNHNS and CDR2 SASEGT. The CDR3 covers 12 residues. V lost 10 bases to trimming and J lost 2 bases; unmatched junction nucleotides: 2. CDR3 coding DNA: TGTGCCACCCAGGGGGCCTACAATGAGCAGTTCTTC. Translated: CATQGAYNEQFF.

By sample share, this clone is medium-sized. This chain joins TRBV13 and TRBJ2-7; 9 positions match TRBD2. Losses at the gene ends were 3 bases for V and 4 bases for J; bases not matched to a gene: 10. The germline V gene encodes CDR1 PRHDT and CDR2 FYEKMQ (reference sequence). CDR3 length: 16 amino acids. CDR3 nucleotide sequence: TGTGCCAGCAGCTTCGGAGCGGGAGGAGATAGGTACGAGCAGTACTTC. This sequence encodes CASSFGAGGDRYEQYF.

The V and J genes are TRBV4-1 and TRBJ1-2; no reliable D call. CDR3 length equals 17 residues. Trimming shortened V by 5 bases and J by 4 bases, and 23 bases separated the two germline ends. The V gene's germline CDR1 is MGHRA and CDR2 YSYEKL. The CDR3 sequence is CASSYVGQNRKTYGYTF. CDR3 DNA sequence: TGCGCCAGCAGCTATGTAGGCCAGAACCGAAAGACCTATGGCTACACCTTC.

The gene calls are TRBV7-9 and TRBJ1-1, with a possible D match to TRBD1 (5 bases). V lost 5 bases, J lost 3 bases, and 13 bases lay in between. CDR1 and CDR2 from the germline V gene are SEHNR and FQNEAQ (reference sequence). The CDR3 totals 14 residues. The CDR3: CASSQDSGHTEAFF. The CDR3 bases are TGTGCCAGCAGCCAAGACAGCGGTCACACTGAAGCTTTCTTT.

The chain employs TRBV27 and TRBJ2-5; TRBD1 agrees at 11 bases. Germline assignment: CDR1 MNHEY and CDR2 SMNVEV (reference sequence). Trimming took 0 bases from V and 4 from J; bases not matched to a gene: 1. The CDR3 has 15 amino acids. The CDR3 DNA is TGTGCCAGCAGTTTATCGGGACAGGGGGGAGAGACCCAGTACTTC. It translates to CASSLSGQGGETQYF.

Regarding this clone: One end of the junction does not line up with germline, which may come from a read error. The chain combines TRBV10-1 with TRBJ2-7; 10 nucleotides agree with TRBD1. The CDR3 extends over 14 amino acids. In germline, CDR1 is WNHNN, CDR2 SYGVQD (reference sequence). CDR3 DNA: TGCGCCAGCAGCGAGTCGACAGGGGGCTACGAGCAGTGCTTC. Encoded protein: CASSESTGGYEQCF.

The chain couples TRBV1 to TRBJ2-6. TRBV1 is termed a pseudogene. There are 18 residues in the CDR3. The CDR3 bases are TGCACCAGCAGTCGGATTCGTTTGGCACAAAGTCGGGCCAACGTCCTGACTTTC. As protein: CTSSRIRLAQSRANVLTF.

In its sample, this clone was seen a few times. The gene calls are TRBV15 and TRBJ2-5; D not certain. The CDR3 runs 13 residues. The germline V gene encodes CDR1 LNHNV and CDR2 YYDKDF (reference sequence). The V and J ends lost 0 bases and 4 bases respectively, with 6 bases between them. This CDR3 is CATSRDWRETQYF. The CDR3 bases are TGTGCCACCAGCAGAGATTGGCGAGAGACCCAGTACTTC.

This rearrangement joins TRBV11-2 to TRBJ2-7, with D perhaps matching TRBD2 (6 bases). The CDR3 consists of 14 residues. Trimming cost V 3 bases and J 0 bases, with 9 bases left between them. The V gene's germline CDR1 is SGHAT and CDR2 FQNNGV. CDR3 amino acids: CASSFGTFSYEQYF. CDR3 coding DNA: TGTGCCAGCAGCTTCGGGACTTTCTCCTACGAGCAGTACTTC.

Judged by abundance, this clone is medium-sized. V and J are TRBV29-1 and TRBJ2-3; 10 nucleotides line up with TRBD2. Looked up from germline, CDR1 is SQVTM and CDR2 is ANQGSEA. The CDR3 is 15 residues long. The J segment lost 3 bases and the V segment lost 7 bases, leaving 10 bases of the junction unmatched. The CDR3: CSAAASGRLTDTQYF. The CDR3 DNA reads as TGCAGCGCTGCAGCTAGCGGGAGATTGACAGATACGCAGTATTTT.

This clone has just a few counts. The chain joins TRBV27 to TRBJ2-7; D unresolved. V gave up 3 bases and J gave up 1 base, with 19 bases separating them. Per the germline V gene, CDR1 is MNHEY and CDR2 is SMNVEV (reference sequence). CDR3 size: 17 residues. CDR3 region: CASSFSGVIESSYEQYF. In DNA form, the CDR3 reads TGTGCCAGCAGTTTCTCAGGAGTAATAGAATCTTCCTACGAGCAGTACTTC.

This clone was observed a few times. This sequence joins TRBV7-9 and TRBJ2-1; D tentatively fits TRBD1 or TRBD2 (5 bases each). This CDR3 region has 15 residues. CDR1 and CDR2 from the germline V gene are SEHNR and FQNEAQ (reference sequence). Trimming stripped 3 bases from V and 6 bases from J, with 15 bases between. CDR3 in DNA: TGTGCCAGCAGCTTCCGGGACCCGCCCCGCAATGAGCAGTTCTTC. Encoded protein: CASSFRDPPRNEQFF.

This clone counts as medium-sized. The chain recombines TRBV7-2 with TRBJ1-5, with 8 bases fitting TRBD1. CDR3 size: 13 residues. Germline CDR1 reads SGHTA; CDR2 reads FQGNSA. The V segment lost 5 bases and the J segment 9 bases; nucleotides outside the gene matches: 6. CDR3 region: CASSTPQGGPQHF. In nucleotides, the CDR3 is TGTGCCAGCAGCACACCACAGGGGGGGCCCCAGCATTTT.

This clone is labeled as medium-sized. The genes are TRBV7-9 and TRBJ2-1; D remains ambiguous. The CDR3 is made up of 13 amino acids. Deletions cut 2 bases from V and 7 bases from J, with 9 bases between. CDR1 and CDR2 (germline): SEHNR, FQNEAQ (reference sequence). The CDR3 loop is CASSLSLVNEQFF. CDR3 DNA sequence: TGTGCCAGCAGCTTATCCCTAGTAAATGAGCAGTTCTTC.

This clone was counted only a few times. The J gene is TRBJ2-2, the V gene TRBV5-1; D is unresolved. The CDR3 length is 16 residues. Trimming cost V 3 bases and J 4 bases, with 16 bases left between them. In germline, CDR1 is SGHRS, CDR2 YFSETQ. This CDR3 reads CASSSVRELGTGELFF. CDR3 bases: TGCGCCAGCAGCTCCGTTAGGGAATTGGGCACCGGGGAGCTGTTTTTT. The full variable domain, its missing parts supplied by reference TRBV5-1 and TRBJ2-2, is KAGVTQTPRYLIKTRGQQVTLSCSPISGHRSVSWYQQTPGQGLQFLFEYFSETQRNKGNFPGRFSGRQFSNSRSEMNVSTLELGDSALYLCASSSVRELGTGELFFGEGSRLTVL.

V gene TRBV7-2 combines with J gene TRBJ2-5; TRBD2 is a possible D gene (5 bases). The V end lost 6 bases, the J end lost 5 bases, and 16 bases lay between the germline ends. The CDR3 loop spans 14 amino acids. The germline V gene encodes CDR1 SGHTA and CDR2 FQGNSA. This chain's CDR3 is CASSPTRFSETQYF. Here the CDR3 DNA reads TGTGCCAGCAGTCCCACTAGATTCAGCGAGACCCAGTACTTC.